This T cell receptor beta chain was identified in a study of T cells in Graves' hyperthyroidism and ophthalmopathy. Whole-study context: Any treatment followed the collection of peripheral blood at initial diagnosis. Study-wide points: A model using 13 V-J features told ophthalmopathy apart from stable hyperthyroidism.

The TCR beta CDR3 regions underwent amplification using RNA transcripts as the source. The HTBI primer set was used in a first-round RT-PCR of the TCR CDR3. TCRdb reprocessed the multiplex PCR reads with MiXCR, giving one entry per CDR3 protein. The sample yields roughly 420,000 distinct CDR3 sequences, about a sixth seen once. V gave up 6 bases and J gave up 0 bases; unmatched junction bases: 7. The CDR3 runs to 15 residues. CDR1 and CDR2 (germline): MNHEY, SMNVEV (reference sequence). The diagnoses drew upon clinical symptoms, serum thyroxine and TRAb, thyroid ultrasound and orbital computed tomography. This clonotype was counted many times. Its antigen is unknown.

The origin of this receptor is a woman between 18 and 29 years old with Graves' hyperthyroidism. The chain carries TRBV27 and TRBJ2-7; TRBD2 aligns across 8 bases. The sample taken for sequencing was blood. CDR3 DNA sequence: TGTGCCAGCAGCCCGCGAGCGGGAGCCTCCTACGAGCAGTACTTC. Its protein is CASSPRAGASYEQYF.